These 27 T cell receptor beta chains originate from one sample sequenced in a study of blood T cell repertoires in COVID-19. TCRdb keeps only in-frame clones here, not all; method: immunoSEQ multiplex PCR. Of about 320,000 clones in the sample, 85% to 95% were seen once. The material sequenced was PBMCs or T cells enriched from blood (not recorded which). These receptors originate from a young woman who had been exposed to COVID-19.

This chain links TRBV4-1 with TRBJ1-2, with D tentatively TRBD1 (5 bases). Per germline, CDR1 MGHRA and CDR2 YSYEKL. This CDR3 is built from 15 residues. V gave up 3 bases and J gave up 4 bases, with 15 bases separating them. CDR3 DNA sequence: TGCGCCAGCAGCCAGGGACTGGACATTTCCTATGGCTACACCTTC. Translating it yields CASSQGLDISYGYTF.

The chain employs TRBV15 and TRBJ1-1, with D possibly TRBD1 on 6 matching bases. The CDR3 loop spans 13 amino acids. Germline-derived CDR1 and CDR2 are LNHNV and YYDKDF (reference sequence). V lost 5 bases and J lost 5, with 12 bases in between. Written as DNA, the CDR3 is TGTGCCACCAGCGCTCAAGGGGGAACTGAAGCTTTCTTT. Its translation is CATSAQGGTEAFF.

The CDR3 loop reads CASSQDDRFNEKLFF. Written as DNA, the CDR3 is TGCGCCAGCAGCCAGGATGACAGGTTTAATGAAAAACTGTTTTTT. V is TRBV4-3 and J is TRBJ1-4, with D perhaps matching TRBD1 (6 bases). V shed 3 bases and J shed 4 bases, with 12 bases lying between them. Germline V gene data show CDR1 as LGHNA and CDR2 as YSLEER. CDR3 length: 15 residues.

The chain uses TRBV4-3 and TRBJ2-7; 9 nucleotides match TRBD2. The CDR3 length is 17 residues. The ends lost 0 bases at V and 0 bases at J; junction bases unmatched: 6. Per germline, CDR1 LGHNA and CDR2 YSLEER. CDR3 nucleotides: TGCGCCAGCAGCCAAGATCTGCCTAGCGGGACCTCCTACGAGCAGTACTTC. It is translated as CASSQDLPSGTSYEQYF.

V is TRBV27 and J is TRBJ2-2; D is uncertain. Trimming removed 5 bases at V and 2 bases at J, with 12 bases between. The CDR3 extends over 15 amino acids. Germline CDR1 and CDR2: MNHEY and SMNVEV (reference sequence). CDR3 sequence: CASSLIFYNTGELFF. The CDR3 bases are TGTGCCAGCAGTCTTATATTCTATAACACCGGGGAGCTGTTTTTT.

The chain recombines TRBV3-1 (or the pseudogene TRBV3-2) with TRBJ1-4, with a possible D match to TRBD1 (6 bases). The V end was cut by 3 bases, the J end by 8 bases, with 10 bases between. The CDR3 contains 13 residues. Germline values: CDR1 LGHDT, CDR2 YNNKEL (reference sequence). The DNA for the CDR3 is TGTGCCAGCAGCCACAGGGGTAGAGAAAAACTGTTTTTT. Translated, it gives CASSHRGREKLFF.

This chain links TRBV7-7 with TRBJ2-3; D is uncertain. Germline lookup yields CDR1 SSHAT and CDR2 FNYEAQ (reference sequence). The CDR3 runs to 14 residues. Trimming shortened V by 2 bases and J by 3 bases, and 9 bases separated the two germline ends. The CDR3 DNA sequence: TGTGCCAGCAGCTTAAGTGGCAGTACAGATACGCAGTATTTT. Amino acid sequence: CASSLSGSTDTQYF.

The V and J genes are TRBV7-2 and TRBJ1-5; 8 nucleotides match TRBD1. The CDR3 consists of 17 residues. CDR1 and CDR2 from the germline V gene are SGHTA and FQGNSA. J lost 0 bases, V lost 5 bases, and 9 bases had no gene match. Here the CDR3 DNA reads TGTGCCAGCAGCCCGGGACAGGCCCTCCATAGCAATCAGCCCCAGCATTTT. Amino acids: CASSPGQALHSNQPQHF.

The rearrangement joins TRBV12-3 or TRBV12-4 to TRBJ1-3; possibly TRBD1 for D (6 bases). V lost 6 bases and J lost 9, with 12 bases in between. The CDR3 loop spans 12 amino acids. The CDR3, as DNA: TGTGCCAGCAGCCCAGGGGCTAGCACCATATATTTT. Its translation is CASSPGASTIYF.

The rearrangement uses TRBV9 and TRBJ1-5, with D possibly TRBD1 on 5 matching bases. Germline-derived CDR1 and CDR2 are SGDLS and YYNGEE. This CDR3 is built from 14 residues. V shed 4 bases and J shed 3 bases, with 11 bases lying between them. The CDR3 sequence is CASSPTALNQPQHF. CDR3 coding DNA: TGTGCCAGCAGCCCGACAGCACTCAATCAGCCCCAGCATTTT.

V and J are TRBV19 and TRBJ1-2; TRBD1 matches at 8 bases. Trimming removed 7 bases from V and 8 bases from J; junction bases left unmatched: 9. The germline gives CDR1 LNHDA, CDR2 SQIVND (reference sequence). The CDR3 loop spans 13 amino acids. CDR3 nucleotide sequence: TGTGCCAGTACCACGACAGGGGTCAACGGCTACACCTTC. Translation gives CASTTTGVNGYTF.

This chain joins TRBV27 and TRBJ1-3; a weak D match, TRBD1 (5 bases). This CDR3 spans 13 amino acids. Trimming took off 5 bases at V and 4 bases at J, with 9 bases between the two ends. Germline V gene data show CDR1 as MNHEY and CDR2 as SMNVEV (reference sequence). This chain's CDR3 is CASSIDRGNTIYF. The CDR3 nucleotides read TGTGCCAGCAGTATAGACAGAGGAAACACCATATATTTT.

J is TRBJ1-1 and V is TRBV5-1; TRBD1 aligns across 10 bases. Unmatched junction bases numbered 4, after V lost 4 bases and J lost 7 bases. This CDR3 region has 13 residues. Germline CDR1 reads SGHRS; CDR2 reads YFSETQ. In nucleotides, the CDR3 is TGCGCCAGCAGCGCGGGACAGGGGCTTGAAGCTTTCTTT. As protein: CASSAGQGLEAFF.

The V gene is TRBV10-3, the J gene TRBJ2-1; 8 positions agree with TRBD2. V was pared by 3 bases and J by 7 bases, with 8 bases of the junction left unmatched. This CDR3 comprises 15 residues. Germline lookup yields CDR1 ENHRY and CDR2 SYGVKD. The CDR3 DNA is TGTGCCATCAGTGATTCCGGGGGGGCAGGAAATGAGCAGTTCTTC. This encodes CAISDSGGAGNEQFF.

The chain employs TRBV5-8 and TRBJ1-6; D might be TRBD1 (6 bases). CDR1 is SGHTS, CDR2 YDEGEE, per germline. The CDR3 totals 15 residues. The V and J ends lost 3 bases and 5 bases respectively, with 12 bases between them. CDR3 protein: CASSYRVPHNSPLHF. The CDR3 DNA is TGTGCCAGCAGCTACAGGGTCCCCCATAATTCACCCCTCCACTTT.

V usage is TRBV19 and J usage is TRBJ2-4; tentative D call: TRBD1 (5 bases). Per the germline V gene, CDR1 is LNHDA and CDR2 is SQIVND (reference sequence). Trimming removed 7 bases from V and 6 bases from J, with 16 bases in between. The CDR3 is 14 residues long. The CDR3 here is CASKATGASNIQYF. The CDR3 region has the DNA TGTGCCAGTAAGGCGACTGGGGCTTCAAACATTCAGTACTTC. The entire variable domain, with the rest obtained from reference TRBV19 and TRBJ2-4, is as follows: DGGITQSPKYLFRKEGQNVTLSCEQNLNHDAMYWYRQDPGQGLRLIYYSQIVNDFQKGDIAEGYSVSREKKESFPLTVTSAQKNPTAFYLCASKATGASNIQYFGAGTRLSVL.

The chain joins TRBV7-9 to TRBJ1-1; 9 bases map to TRBD1. The germline gives CDR1 SEHNR, CDR2 FQNEAQ (reference sequence). Germline trimming cut 5 bases from V and 1 base from J; bases unmatched to any gene: 5. CDR3 size: 15 residues. CDR3 in DNA: TGTGCCAGCAGCACGAGGACAGGGGAGAACACTGAAGCTTTCTTT. Its protein product is CASSTRTGENTEAFF.

J is TRBJ2-1 and V is TRBV7-8; no firm D call. The CDR3 totals 12 residues. The germline V gene has CDR1 SGHVS and CDR2 FQNEAQ. V gave up 0 bases and J gave up 9 bases, with 6 bases separating them. The CDR3 sequence: CASSLAFLEQFF. For the CDR3, the DNA is TGTGCCAGCAGCTTAGCGTTTCTTGAGCAGTTCTTC.

V usage is TRBV24-1 and J usage is TRBJ2-7; 8 positions match TRBD1. Per germline, CDR1 KGHDR and CDR2 SFDVKD. This CDR3 is built from 16 residues. V gave up 2 bases and J gave up 6 bases; unmatched junction bases: 11. CDR3 DNA sequence: TGTGCCACCAGTGATTCCGGACAGGGTTTCTCGGGCGAGCAGTACTTC. Translating it yields CATSDSGQGFSGEQYF.

J is TRBJ1-2 and V is TRBV10-3; no clear D gene. Trimming stripped 7 bases from V and 8 bases from J, with 14 bases between. CDR1 is ENHRY, CDR2 SYGVKD, per germline. This CDR3 has 12 amino acids. The chain's CDR3 is CAIKQQSIGYTF. As DNA, the CDR3 is TGTGCCATCAAACAACAGTCGATCGGCTACACCTTC.

This chain connects TRBV28 to TRBJ1-6; D not certain. This CDR3 has 16 residues. V gave up 7 bases and J gave up 5 bases, with 18 bases separating them. Germline CDR1 reads MDHEN; CDR2 reads SYDVKM. CDR3 coding DNA: TGTGCCAGCATAGACCTAGCCCGGGGAGATAATTCACCCCTCCACTTT. Its protein is CASIDLARGDNSPLHF.

The chain couples TRBV15 to TRBJ1-4; the match to TRBD1 covers 7 bases. V gave up 0 bases and J gave up 7 bases; unmatched junction bases: 8. The CDR3 is made up of 16 amino acids. Germline CDR1 reads LNHNV; CDR2 reads YYDKDF (reference sequence). This chain's CDR3 is CATSRERQGLGEKLFF. The DNA of the CDR3 is TGTGCCACCAGCAGAGAAAGACAGGGTTTGGGTGAAAAACTGTTTTTT.

The V gene is TRBV19, the J gene TRBJ2-2; 9 nucleotides match TRBD2. Per the germline V gene, CDR1 is LNHDA and CDR2 is SQIVND (reference sequence). The CDR3 contains 14 residues. With V trimmed by 5 bases and J by 5 bases, 3 bases remained unmatched. CDR3 in DNA: TGTGCCAGTAGTTCTCTAGCGGGGACCGGGGAGCTGTTTTTT. Residues: CASSSLAGTGELFF.

This clone occurred many times. CDR3 in DNA: TGTGCCAGCAGCTCGGGACAGGGGATCACCGGGGAGCTGTTTTTT. It encodes CASSSGQGITGELFF. J is TRBJ2-2 and V is TRBV13; 10 bases are a match to TRBD1. This CDR3 is 15 amino acids long. Germline assignment: CDR1 PRHDT and CDR2 FYEKMQ (reference sequence). V trimming: 4 bases; J trimming: 4 bases; junction bases outside the gene matches: 3.

The chain carries TRBV7-6 and TRBJ1-4, with unresolved D. CDR1 and CDR2 (germline): SGHVS, FNYEAQ. Deletions cut 5 bases from V and 8 bases from J, with 12 bases between. The CDR3 covers 13 residues. CDR3 sequence reads: CASSQEGREKLFF. The CDR3 region has the DNA TGTGCCAGCAGCCAGGAGGGAAGGGAAAAACTGTTTTTT.

The chain recombines TRBV30 with TRBJ1-2, with D possibly being TRBD1 (6 bases). From germline, CDR1 is GTSNPN and CDR2 SVGIG (reference sequence). CDR3 length: 12 amino acids. V lost 3 bases to trimming and J lost 13 bases, with 18 bases between them. The CDR3 here is CAWRRAGVRGTF. For the CDR3, the DNA is TGTGCCTGGAGAAGAGCGGGAGTCAGGGGCACCTTC.

The chain recombines TRBV12-5 with TRBJ1-2; 8 nucleotides agree with TRBD1. Losses at the gene ends were 1 base for V and 9 bases for J; bases not matched to a gene: 4. The CDR3 length is 13 residues. Per germline, CDR1 LGHNT and CDR2 FRNRAP. CDR3 nucleotides: TGTGCTAGTGGTTTGGGGACAGGGTCCCGCTACACCTTC. Its protein product is CASGLGTGSRYTF.